This T cell receptor beta chain was sequenced for a study of OX40 agonist ivuxolimab in advanced cancers. Study overall: The group had a mean age of around 64 years, ranged from roughly 20 to 80, and was roughly 80% male.

To note about this clone: Its cognate antigen is unknown.

General study points: Researchers did not establish what antigens the expanded peripheral T cells target.

Repertoires were generated with immunoSEQ multiplex PCR, while TCRdb's copy carries only in-frame clones and drops some. The sample contains 45,000 to 65,000 clones, approximately 88% of which appear only once. The junction had 11 bases not matched to a gene; V was cut back by 5 bases and J by 4 bases. The CDR3 runs 16 residues. Germline CDR1 and CDR2: SEHNR and FQNEAQ (reference sequence). This chain connects TRBV7-9 to TRBJ2-1; 7 bases fit TRBD1. This receptor was identified in an adult with an advanced solid tumor such as melanoma, head and neck, liver or kidney cancer. The sequencing used CD4+ or CD8+ T cells sorted from blood, collected in a trial of the OX40 agonist ivuxolimab. This chain's CDR3 is CASSRNPGQQYNEQFF. The CDR3 DNA is TGTGCCAGCAGCCGAAACCCGGGACAGCAATACAATGAGCAGTTCTTC.